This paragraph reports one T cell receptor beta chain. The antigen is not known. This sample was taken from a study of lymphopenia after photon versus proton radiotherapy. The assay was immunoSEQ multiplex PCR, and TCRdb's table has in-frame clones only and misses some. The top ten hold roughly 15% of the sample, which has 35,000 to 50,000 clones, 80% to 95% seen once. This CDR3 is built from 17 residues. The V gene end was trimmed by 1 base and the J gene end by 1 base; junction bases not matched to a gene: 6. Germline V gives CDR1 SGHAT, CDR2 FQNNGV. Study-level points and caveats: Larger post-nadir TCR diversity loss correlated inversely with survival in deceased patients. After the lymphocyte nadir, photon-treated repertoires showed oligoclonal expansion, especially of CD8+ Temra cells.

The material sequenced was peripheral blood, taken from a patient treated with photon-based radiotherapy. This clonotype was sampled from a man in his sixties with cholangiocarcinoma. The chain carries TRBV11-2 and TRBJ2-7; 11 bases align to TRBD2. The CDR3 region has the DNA TGTGCCAGCAGCTTAGTCCCCCCTAGCGGGGGGTCCTACGAGCAGTACTTC. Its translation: CASSLVPPSGGSYEQYF.